Sequencing of this T cell receptor beta chain was carried out in a study of cytomegalovirus exposure and HLA in healthy donors. Trimming took 4 bases from V and 5 from J, leaving 11 bases between them. Germline V gene lookup returns CDR1 KGHSH and CDR2 LQKENI. There are 13 residues in the CDR3. The PCR had 60 Vbeta and 13 Jbeta primers. The protocol was immunoSEQ multiplex PCR, while the TCRdb copy is restricted to in-frame clones and leaves out a portion. The sample has some 80,000 clones, and its top ten clones hold about 1.1%. This chain links TRBV18 with TRBJ2-5, with D possibly being TRBD2 (6 bases). This sequence was found in a woman under 40 in good health and CMV-seronegative. The sequenced sample was PBMCs. This CDR3 reads CASSLGLAETQYF. In DNA, the CDR3 is TGTGCCAGCTCACTAGGGCTAGCGGAGACCCAGTACTTC.